This T cell receptor beta chain appears in the sequencing data of a study of T cell responses to AZD1222 COVID-19 vaccine. Germline values: CDR1 SGHRS, CDR2 YFSETQ. The junction had 6 bases not matched to a gene; V was cut back by 2 bases and J by 4 bases. The CDR3 totals 16 residues. TCRdb's copy holds only in-frame clones and misses some; the assay was immunoSEQ multiplex PCR. The data contain about 160,000 clones, 92% of them seen just once; the ten biggest clones take up approximately 3.6%. This clone has a single count. This receptor was taken from an adult who received the AZD1222 COVID-19 vaccine. The sequenced sample was peripheral blood, obtained 28 days after the second AZD1222 dose. The V call is TRBV5-1, the J call TRBJ1-6; TRBD1 matches at 7 bases. CDR3 residues: CASSLAGQRYNSPLHF. In DNA form, the CDR3 reads TGCGCCAGCAGCTTAGCGGGACAGAGATATAATTCACCCCTCCACTTT.